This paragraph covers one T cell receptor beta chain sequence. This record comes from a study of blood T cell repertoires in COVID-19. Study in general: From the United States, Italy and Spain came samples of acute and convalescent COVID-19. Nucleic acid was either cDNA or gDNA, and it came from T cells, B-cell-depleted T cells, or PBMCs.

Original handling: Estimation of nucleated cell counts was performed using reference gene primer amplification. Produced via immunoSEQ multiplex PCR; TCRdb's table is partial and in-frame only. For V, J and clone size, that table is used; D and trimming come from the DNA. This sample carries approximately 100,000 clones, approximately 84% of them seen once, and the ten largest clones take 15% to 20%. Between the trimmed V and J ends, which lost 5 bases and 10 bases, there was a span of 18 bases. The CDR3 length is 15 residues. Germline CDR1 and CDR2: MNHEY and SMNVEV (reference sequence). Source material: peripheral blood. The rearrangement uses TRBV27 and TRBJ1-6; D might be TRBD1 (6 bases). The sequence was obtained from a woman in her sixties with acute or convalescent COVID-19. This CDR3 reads CASSKIPGDRSPLHF. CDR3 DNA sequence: TGTGCCAGCAGTAAAATCCCGGGCGACAGGTCACCCCTCCACTTT.